This TCR beta chain was identified in a study of cytomegalovirus exposure and HLA in healthy donors. Overall study findings and caveats: An analysis that was carried out later associated 16,000 or so TCR beta sequences with HLA alleles at 0.05 false discovery rate.

It was with 60 Vbeta and 13 Jbeta primers that the PCR ran. Libraries were prepared by immunoSEQ multiplex PCR; TCRdb keeps only in-frame clonotypes and omits some of them. The sample carries about 190,000 clones, about 88% recorded once. Comments on this clone: Its antigen is unknown.

Though probably carrying unrecorded immune exposures, donors were nominally healthy at sampling. V was pared by 3 bases and J by 1 base, with 4 bases between. Germline V gives CDR1 SGHDT, CDR2 YYEEEE. CDR3 length equals 12 residues. Sequencing used PBMCs. This receptor was obtained from a woman aged 18 to 35 in good health and CMV-seronegative. The V call is TRBV5-6, the J call TRBJ1-1, with D unresolved. The CDR3 sequence: CASSYGNTEAFF. DNA for the CDR3: TGTGCCAGCAGCTACGGGAACACTGAAGCTTTCTTT.